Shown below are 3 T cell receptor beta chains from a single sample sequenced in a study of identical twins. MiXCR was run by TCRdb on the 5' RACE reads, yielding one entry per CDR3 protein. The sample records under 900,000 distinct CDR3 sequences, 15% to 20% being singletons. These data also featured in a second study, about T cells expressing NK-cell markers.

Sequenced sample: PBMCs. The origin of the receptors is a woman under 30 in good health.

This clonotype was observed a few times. DNA of the CDR3: TGTGCCAGCTCAAACCCCCCCTCGGAGCGGTTCTCCTACGAGCAGTACTTC. Amino acid sequence: CASSNPPSERFSYEQYF. The chain uses TRBV18 and TRBJ2-7, with D possibly being TRBD2 (5 bases). Trimming removed 5 bases at V and 0 bases at J, with 20 bases between. This CDR3 is 17 amino acids long. Germline CDR1 KGHSH, CDR2 LQKENI.

The CDR3 is CAIREADGSSYEQYF. The CDR3 nucleotides are TGTGCCATCAGAGAAGCGGACGGGAGCTCCTACGAGCAGTACTTC. This chain links TRBV10-3 with TRBJ2-7; perhaps TRBD2 as D (6 bases). V shed 6 bases and J shed 0 bases, with 15 bases lying between them. The CDR3 length is 15 residues. Germline V gene data show CDR1 as ENHRY and CDR2 as SYGVKD.

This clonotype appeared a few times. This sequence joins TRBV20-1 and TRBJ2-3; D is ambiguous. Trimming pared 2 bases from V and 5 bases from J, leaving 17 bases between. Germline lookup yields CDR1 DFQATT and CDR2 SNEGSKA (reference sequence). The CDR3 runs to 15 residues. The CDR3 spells CSARPQITGKDTQYF. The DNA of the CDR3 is TGCAGTGCTAGACCCCAAATAACGGGCAAAGATACGCAGTATTTT.